The 16 T cell receptor beta chains in this list originate from one sample, sequenced in a study of OX40 agonist ivuxolimab in advanced cancers. The method was immunoSEQ multiplex PCR; TCRdb's version includes in-frame clones alone and lacks a portion of them. This repertoire shows 66,000 or so clones, roughly 85% found once; its top ten account for under 0.65%. Sequencing was performed on CD4+ or CD8+ T cells sorted from blood, taken in a trial of the OX40 agonist ivuxolimab. These receptors were collected from an adult with an advanced solid tumor such as melanoma, head and neck, liver or kidney cancer.

The chain employs TRBV18 and TRBJ1-2, with 9 bases matching TRBD1. In germline, CDR1 is KGHSH, CDR2 LQKENI. Unmatched junction bases numbered 18, after V lost 5 bases and J lost 8 bases. The CDR3 extends over 17 amino acids. The CDR3 sequence: CASSSGGGTGLREGYTF. The DNA of the CDR3 is TGTGCCAGCTCATCAGGCGGCGGGACAGGGTTACGTGAAGGCTACACCTTC.

V usage is TRBV11-1 and J usage is TRBJ2-5; the match to TRBD2 covers 12 bases. The J call is doubtful: the DNA matches TRBJ2-7 better. Per germline, CDR1 SGHAT and CDR2 FQDESV (reference sequence). The CDR3 contains 16 residues. CDR3 DNA: TGTGCCAGCAGCCGACCTAGCGGGAGGGCCGCCCACGAGCAGTACTTC. It encodes CASSRPSGRAAHEQYF.

This chain links TRBV5-4 with TRBJ1-1, with TRBD1 matching 9 bases. Trimming cost V 4 bases and J 2 bases; bases outside gene matches: 9. The CDR3 length is 16 residues. Germline V CDR1 and CDR2: SGHNT, YYREEE (reference sequence). The CDR3 DNA sequence: TGTGCCAGCAGCCCCGACAGGGGGAGGCAAAACACTGAAGCTTTCTTT. Translated, it gives CASSPDRGRQNTEAFF.

The rearrangement joins TRBV5-5 to TRBJ2-7; 7 bases agree with TRBD1. Trimming at V came to 4 bases and at J to 3 bases, leaving 10 bases not matched to a gene. This CDR3 spans 15 amino acids. Per germline, CDR1 SGHKS and CDR2 YYEKEE (reference sequence). CDR3 protein: CASSVAGTVFYEQYF. DNA of the CDR3: TGTGCCAGCAGCGTAGCCGGGACAGTTTTCTACGAGCAGTACTTC.

The rearrangement links TRBV7-6 to TRBJ2-7; 8 nucleotides align to TRBD1. This CDR3 is built from 17 residues. In germline, CDR1 is SGHVS, CDR2 FNYEAQ. V was pared by 5 bases and J by 3 bases, with 15 bases of the junction left unmatched. CDR3 sequence reads: CASSQSDRAKSVYEQYF. CDR3 DNA: TGTGCCAGCAGCCAGTCGGACAGGGCAAAAAGCGTCTACGAGCAGTACTTC.

The chain recombines TRBV29-1 with TRBJ1-4; D is unresolved. Per the germline V gene, CDR1 is SQVTM and CDR2 is ANQGSEA. The CDR3 totals 14 residues. The germline V and J ends were trimmed by 7 bases and 8 bases, with 20 bases remaining between them. This CDR3 reads CSASVGEGREKLFF. CDR3 nucleotides: TGCAGCGCCTCAGTCGGAGAGGGTCGAGAAAAACTGTTTTTT.

The chain is built from TRBV19 and TRBJ2-3; no clear D gene. The CDR3 runs to 14 residues. Trimming took 4 bases from V and 1 from J, leaving 9 bases between them. CDR1 and CDR2 (germline): LNHDA, SQIVND (reference sequence). The CDR3 DNA follows: TGTGCCAGTAGTAAGTTTAGGGGCACAGATACGCAGTATTTT. Translating gives CASSKFRGTDTQYF.

V is TRBV11-1 and J is TRBJ1-3; 7 bases agree with TRBD1. V trimming: 2 bases; J trimming: 2 bases; junction bases outside the gene matches: 3. The CDR3 contains 15 residues. Germline V lookup: CDR1 SGHAT, CDR2 FQDESV (reference sequence). The CDR3 region is CASSLSTGTGNTIYF. CDR3 DNA sequence: TGTGCCAGCAGCTTATCGACAGGGACTGGAAACACCATATATTTT. The whole variable domain, remainder taken from reference TRBV11-1 and TRBJ1-3, is EAEVAQSPRYKITEKSQAVAFWCDPISGHATLYWYRQILGQGPELLVQFQDESVVDDSQLPKDRFSAERLKGVDSTLKIQPAELGDSAMYLCASSLSTGTGNTIYFGEGSWLTVV.

The rearrangement joins TRBV27 to TRBJ1-1; no clear D. The CDR3 is 14 residues long. Germline V lookup: CDR1 MNHEY, CDR2 SMNVEV (reference sequence). V was cut by 0 bases and J by 0 bases, with 5 bases left in between. CDR3 amino acids: CASSLSGMNTEAFF. In DNA form, the CDR3 reads TGTGCCAGCAGTTTATCTGGTATGAACACTGAAGCTTTCTTT.

V usage is TRBV9 and J usage is TRBJ2-3; TRBD2 agrees at 9 bases. The CDR3 has 15 residues. The germline CDR1 and CDR2 sequences are SGDLS and YYNGEE. The V segment lost 0 bases and the J segment 4 bases; nucleotides outside the gene matches: 3. The chain's CDR3 is CASSVVAGVADTQYF. The DNA of the CDR3 is TGTGCCAGCAGCGTAGTAGCGGGAGTCGCAGATACGCAGTATTTT.

The rearrangement links TRBV30 to TRBJ2-5; D is possibly TRBD2 (5 bases). V was shortened by 0 bases and J by 2 bases, with 10 bases between the two germline ends. The CDR3 runs to 14 residues. CDR1 GTSNPN and CDR2 SVGIG come from the germline V gene (reference sequence). As DNA, the CDR3 is TGTGCCTGGAGTGTTGGGAGCGGACAAGAGACCCAGTACTTC. This sequence encodes CAWSVGSGQETQYF. The entire variable domain, with the rest obtained from reference TRBV30 and TRBJ2-5, is as follows: SQTIHQWPATLVQPVGSPLSLECTVEGTSNPNLYWYRQAAGRGLQLLFYSVGIGQISSEVPQNLSASRPQDRQFILSSKKLLLSDSGFYLCAWSVGSGQETQYFGPGTRLLVL.

This sequence joins TRBV10-2 and TRBJ2-5, with 12 positions matching TRBD1. Trimming removed 4 bases from V and 5 bases from J; junction bases left unmatched: 11. The CDR3 consists of 17 residues. Germline V gene sequence: CDR1 WSHSY, CDR2 SAAADI. The CDR3 sequence: CASSASPGTGGRETQYF. The DNA for the CDR3 is TGCGCCAGCAGTGCGTCGCCCGGGACAGGGGGCCGGGAGACCCAGTACTTC.

This clone was recorded a few times. The V gene is TRBV7-6, the J gene TRBJ2-3; TRBD1 is a possible D gene (6 bases). V lost 6 bases and J 0 bases, leaving 13 bases between the germline ends. CDR1 and CDR2 (germline): SGHVS, FNYEAQ. This CDR3 spans 15 amino acids. In nucleotides, the CDR3 is TGTGCCAGCAGTTTCCAACAGGGTAGCACAGATACGCAGTATTTT. Translating gives CASSFQQGSTDTQYF.

J is TRBJ2-1 and V is TRBV5-1; TRBD2 matches 10 bases. The V and J ends lost 5 bases and 7 bases, in that order; junction bases with no gene match: 6. Germline V lookup: CDR1 SGHRS, CDR2 YFSETQ. The CDR3 sequence is 14 residues long. Written as DNA, the CDR3 is TGCGCCAGCAGAGGGTCAGCGGGAGGGAATGAGCAGTTCTTC. Encoded protein: CASRGSAGGNEQFF. Full variable domain (missing parts from reference TRBV5-1 and TRBJ2-1): KAGVTQTPRYLIKTRGQQVTLSCSPISGHRSVSWYQQTPGQGLQFLFEYFSETQRNKGNFPGRFSGRQFSNSRSEMNVSTLELGDSALYLCASRGSAGGNEQFFGPGTRLTVL.

The genes are TRBV4-2 and TRBJ2-7; TRBD1 aligns across 9 bases. Per the germline V gene, CDR1 is LGHNA and CDR2 is YNFKEQ. V shed 1 base, J shed 3 bases, and the junction held 13 bases outside the gene matches. The CDR3 totals 18 residues. In DNA form, the CDR3 reads TGTGCCAGCAGCCAAGCCCCCTTCCTTGACAGGGGGGACTACGAGCAGTACTTC. Translation: CASSQAPFLDRGDYEQYF.

V and J are TRBV7-6 and TRBJ2-3, with 12 bases aligning to TRBD2. Germline values: CDR1 SGHVS, CDR2 FNYEAQ. CDR3 length: 16 amino acids. V lost 3 bases and J lost 1; bases outside the gene matches: 2. CDR3 DNA sequence: TGTGCCAGCAGCTTCCTAGCGGGAGGGCGCACAGATACGCAGTATTTT. It yields the protein CASSFLAGGRTDTQYF. Combining the CDR3 with reference TRBV7-6 and TRBJ2-3 gives the whole variable domain GAGVSQSPRYKVTKRGQDVALRCDPISGHVSLYWYRQALGQGPEFLTYFNYEAQQDKSGLPNDRFSAERPEGSISTLTIQRTEQRDSAMYRCASSFLAGGRTDTQYFGPGTRLTVL.